Listed here are 22 T cell receptor beta chains from one sample, sequenced in a study of shared clonotypes between healthy human individuals. Method: immunoSEQ multiplex PCR; TCRdb's copy keeps in-frame clones and lacks some. The data contain fewer than 1.6 million clones, roughly 98.5% of them seen just once; the ten biggest clones take up about 0.35%. The sequenced material came from naive CD4+ T cells sorted from blood. The subset is: CD45RA+ positively selected. Receptor source: a man aged 30 to 39 in good health.

This clone came up once. This chain joins TRBV14 and TRBJ2-1; 15 bases map to TRBD2. This CDR3 region has 15 residues. Germline trimming cut 0 bases from V and 15 bases from J; bases unmatched to any gene: 6. Germline lookup yields CDR1 SGHDN and CDR2 FVKESK. Here the CDR3 DNA reads TGTGCCAGCAGCCAAGACACGGGACTAGCGGGAGGTCTGTTCTTC. Residues: CASSQDTGLAGGLFF.

Concerning this clone: The sample contains more than one DNA sequence encoding this CDR3. The rearrangement joins TRBV5-1 to TRBJ1-2; 7 nucleotides line up with TRBD1. This CDR3 is built from 13 residues. Unmatched junction bases numbered 1, after V lost 0 bases and J lost 5 bases. CDR1 and CDR2 from the germline V gene are SGHRS and YFSETQ. CDR3 DNA: TGCGCCAGCAGCTTGGGGGACAGATATGGCTACACCTTC. It encodes CASSLGDRYGYTF. The full variable domain, completed using reference TRBV5-1 and TRBJ1-2, is KAGVTQTPRYLIKTRGQQVTLSCSPISGHRSVSWYQQTPGQGLQFLFEYFSETQRNKGNFPGRFSGRQFSNSRSEMNVSTLELGDSALYLCASSLGDRYGYTFGSGTRLTVV.

The chain uses TRBV10-2 and TRBJ2-1; 11 bases line up with TRBD2. Germline V gene lookup returns CDR1 WSHSY and CDR2 SAAADI. The CDR3 runs to 16 residues. The J segment lost 4 bases and the V segment lost 3 bases, leaving 5 bases of the junction unmatched. CDR3 amino acids: CASSDPGTSGYNEQFF. In DNA, the CDR3 is TGCGCCAGCAGTGACCCTGGGACTAGCGGATACAATGAGCAGTTCTTC.

The chain has TRBV5-4 and TRBJ2-3; D remains unclear. Trimming shortened V by 4 bases and J by 0 bases, and 6 bases separated the two germline ends. The CDR3 has 13 amino acids. Germline CDR1 is SGHNT and CDR2 is YYREEE (reference sequence). The CDR3 nucleotides are TGTGCCAGCAGCCCCCCTAGCACAGATACGCAGTATTTT. Encoded protein: CASSPPSTDTQYF.

This chain connects TRBV5-1 to TRBJ1-1; D gene ambiguous. The CDR3 contains 13 residues. Trimming pared 3 bases from V and 3 bases from J, leaving 9 bases between. In germline, CDR1 is SGHRS, CDR2 YFSETQ. CDR3 sequence: CASSSGRDTEAFF. In DNA form, the CDR3 reads TGCGCCAGCAGCTCAGGACGGGACACTGAAGCTTTCTTT.

The chain employs TRBV19 and TRBJ1-1, with D unresolved. This CDR3 spans 15 amino acids. Deletions cut 1 base from V and 4 bases from J, with 13 bases between. Germline V gene sequence: CDR1 LNHDA, CDR2 SQIVND (reference sequence). CDR3 DNA sequence: TGTGCCAGTAGTATAGGGACGGTGTCCGTCACTGAAGCTTTCTTT. Residues: CASSIGTVSVTEAFF.

This clone was found once. This chain joins TRBV12-5 and TRBJ2-5; D uncertain. The germline V gene encodes CDR1 LGHNT and CDR2 FRNRAP. The CDR3 contains 12 residues. The V end lost 0 bases, the J end lost 5 bases, and 4 bases lay between the germline ends. This chain's CDR3 is CASGLVMETQYF. In DNA form, the CDR3 reads TGTGCTAGTGGTTTGGTAATGGAGACCCAGTACTTC.

Only one count was recorded for this clone. The V and J genes are TRBV2 and TRBJ1-5; D perhaps matches TRBD1 (5 bases). Looked up from germline, CDR1 is SNHLY and CDR2 is FYNNEI. V lost 8 bases, J lost 5 bases, and 16 bases lay in between. The length of the CDR3 is 14 residues. DNA of the CDR3: TGTGCCAGCGCAGGATCCGGGGGATATCAGCCCCAGCATTTT. Protein sequence: CASAGSGGYQPQHF. Full variable domain (outside the CDR3, taken from reference TRBV2 and TRBJ1-5): EPEVTQTPSHQVTQMGQEVILRCVPISNHLYFYWYRQILGQKVEFLVSFYNNEISEKSEIFDDQFSVERPDGSNFTLKIRSTKLEDSAMYFCASAGSGGYQPQHFGDGTRLSIL.

The V and J genes are TRBV2 and TRBJ2-5; D is possibly TRBD2 (6 bases). Germline V gene data show CDR1 as SNHLY and CDR2 as FYNNEI. The CDR3 length is 14 residues. V was shortened by 6 bases and J by 2 bases, with 13 bases between the two germline ends. In DNA form, the CDR3 reads TGTGCCAGCAGGCCACTAGCCCATCAAGAGACCCAGTACTTC. It specifies CASRPLAHQETQYF.

As DNA, the CDR3 is TGTGCCAGTAGTATTGATGGGGGGGAAGAGACCCAGTACTTC. This encodes CASSIDGGEETQYF. The rearrangement joins TRBV19 to TRBJ2-5; 7 positions agree with TRBD2. The CDR3 contains 14 residues. Germline loops: CDR1 LNHDA, CDR2 SQIVND (reference sequence). The J segment lost 3 bases and the V segment lost 3 bases, leaving 4 bases of the junction unmatched.

This CDR3 is CASSESSSGQRASRAYEQYF. The DNA for the CDR3 is TGCGCCAGCAGTGAGTCGTCGAGTGGTCAAAGGGCTAGCCGAGCCTACGAGCAGTACTTC. The genes are TRBV10-2 and TRBJ2-7; D perhaps matches TRBD2 (5 bases). Looked up from germline, CDR1 is WSHSY and CDR2 is SAAADI. The ends were cut back, 0 bases at V and 2 bases at J, with 26 bases in the middle. The CDR3 has 20 residues.

The chain uses TRBV7-2 and TRBJ1-3; a possible D gene is TRBD1 (5 bases). The CDR3 is 13 residues long. Germline lookup yields CDR1 SGHTA and CDR2 FQGNSA. Deletions cut 3 bases from V and 2 bases from J, with 5 bases between. The CDR3 DNA reads as TGTGCCAGCAGCTTCAGGGCTGGAAACACCATATATTTT. Its translation: CASSFRAGNTIYF.

The chain combines TRBV5-1 with TRBJ2-5; 9 nucleotides agree with TRBD2. The trim removed 3 bases at V and 5 bases at J, leaving 11 bases unmatched. The CDR3 has 16 amino acids. Germline V lookup: CDR1 SGHRS, CDR2 YFSETQ. CDR3 region: CASSWAPGLADETQYF. CDR3 DNA: TGCGCCAGCAGCTGGGCGCCGGGACTAGCAGACGAGACCCAGTACTTC. The entire variable domain, with the rest obtained from reference TRBV5-1 and TRBJ2-5, is as follows: KAGVTQTPRYLIKTRGQQVTLSCSPISGHRSVSWYQQTPGQGLQFLFEYFSETQRNKGNFPGRFSGRQFSNSRSEMNVSTLELGDSALYLCASSWAPGLADETQYFGPGTRLLVL.

The V call is TRBV6-4, the J call TRBJ1-5; D remains ambiguous. Per the germline V gene, CDR1 is MRHNA and CDR2 is SNTAGT. Trimming took off 2 bases at V and 6 bases at J, with 17 bases between the two ends. This CDR3 region has 16 residues. DNA for the CDR3: TGTGCCAGCAGTGACACGAGCGGGTCCCGCTTTCAGCCCCAGCATTTT. Translated, it gives CASSDTSGSRFQPQHF.

The J gene is TRBJ2-7, the V gene TRBV7-9; 8 nucleotides align to TRBD2. CDR1 SEHNR and CDR2 FQNEAQ come from the germline V gene (reference sequence). The CDR3 sequence is 19 residues long. Trimming took 6 bases from V and 1 from J; bases not matched to a gene: 20. The CDR3 loop reads CASSSSLGSGSLRSYEQYF. The CDR3 region has the DNA TGTGCCAGCAGTTCCTCGTTAGGAAGCGGGAGCCTTCGTTCCTACGAGCAGTACTTC.

The chain carries TRBV5-1 and TRBJ2-3; perhaps TRBD2 as D (5 bases). The CDR3 runs to 14 residues. The germline gives CDR1 SGHRS, CDR2 YFSETQ. Trimming left V 6 bases short and J 2 bases short, with 13 bases between. The CDR3, as DNA: TGCGCCAGCATAAAGGAGCGGCCCACAGATACGCAGTATTTT. It is translated as CASIKERPTDTQYF.

The chain links TRBV11-2 to TRBJ2-1; maybe TRBD1 (6 bases). The CDR3 spans 14 residues. V dropped 3 bases and J dropped 4 bases, with 10 bases sitting between them. The V gene's germline CDR1 is SGHAT and CDR2 FQNNGV. CDR3 in DNA: TGTGCCAGCAGCTTTTTACAGGGTTACAATGAGCAGTTCTTC. This encodes CASSFLQGYNEQFF.

The rearrangement links TRBV7-8 to TRBJ2-4; TRBD1 might be the D (6 bases). This CDR3 comprises 16 residues. The germline V gene encodes CDR1 SGHVS and CDR2 FQNEAQ. The V gene lost 5 bases and the J gene lost 0 bases, with 14 bases spanning the gap. For the CDR3, the DNA is TGTGCCAGCAGCCTCAGGACAGATCTAGCCAAAAACATTCAGTACTTC. It is translated as CASSLRTDLAKNIQYF.

J is TRBJ2-7 and V is TRBV18; unclear D gene. V lost 0 bases to trimming and J lost 5 bases, with 17 bases between them. This CDR3 is 16 amino acids long. In germline, CDR1 is KGHSH, CDR2 LQKENI. In nucleotides, the CDR3 is TGTGCCAGCTCACCACCGACCAATCGCCCCTATAACGAGCAGTACTTC. It yields the protein CASSPPTNRPYNEQYF.

V usage is TRBV7-9 and J usage is TRBJ2-7; tentatively, D is TRBD1 (6 bases). This CDR3 comprises 14 residues. Germline lookup yields CDR1 SEHNR and CDR2 FQNEAQ (reference sequence). The germline V and J ends were trimmed by 4 bases and 7 bases, with 17 bases remaining between them. The CDR3 bases are TGTGCCAGCAGCTATCCCGGGACACCGGGAGAGCAGTACTTC. It translates to CASSYPGTPGEQYF.

The rearrangement joins TRBV19 to TRBJ2-1; D is possibly TRBD1 (6 bases). V lost 6 bases and J lost 4, with 16 bases in between. The CDR3 consists of 15 residues. CDR1 is LNHDA and CDR2 is SQIVND in the germline V gene (reference sequence). The CDR3 DNA is TGTGCCAGTAGGCCCCGAAGGGACACGTACAATGAGCAGTTCTTC. Its protein is CASRPRRDTYNEQFF.

The genes are TRBV21-1 and TRBJ2-6; the D call in the table, TRBD2, was not verified against the DNA. TRBV21-1 constitutes a pseudogene. The CDR3 is 20 amino acids. Here the CDR3 reads CASSKEWGGKIRTGANVLTF. CDR3 DNA: TGTGCCAGCAGCAAAGAATGGGGCGGGAAGATAAGGACCGGGGCCAACGTCCTGACTTTC.